These 24 T cell receptor beta chains share one sample of origin, sequenced in a study of CD8 T cells in Susac syndrome. The RNA input was roughly 0.45 to 1 ug, and it was reverse transcribed with random hexamers. TCRdb independently ran MiXCR on the immunoSEQ multiplex PCR reads; one entry per CDR3 protein. The profile shows almost 450,000 distinct CDR3 sequences, around 85% of them singletons. Sequenced: CD8+ T cells from PBMCs. All receptors come from a human donor with multiple sclerosis.

The chain employs TRBV10-1 and TRBJ2-3; TRBD2 agrees at 12 bases. Germline V gene lookup returns CDR1 WNHNN and CDR2 SYGVQD (reference sequence). This CDR3 has 15 residues. Losses at the gene ends were 4 bases for V and 6 bases for J; bases not matched to a gene: 5. CDR3 loop: CASSVTSGRFDTQYF. CDR3 bases: TGCGCCAGCAGTGTGACTAGCGGGAGATTCGATACGCAGTATTTT.

The V and J genes are TRBV5-6 and TRBJ2-1, with 13 bases lining up with TRBD2. There are 16 residues in the CDR3. The V gene end was trimmed by 4 bases and the J gene end by 0 bases; junction bases not matched to a gene: 1. The germline CDR1 and CDR2 sequences are SGHDT and YYEEEE. The CDR3, as DNA: TGTGCCAGCAGCCGGACTAGCGGGGGCTCCTACAATGAGCAGTTCTTC. Translating it yields CASSRTSGGSYNEQFF.

The chain combines TRBV4-1 with TRBJ1-2; a weak D match, TRBD1 (6 bases). CDR1 and CDR2 from the germline V gene are MGHRA and YSYEKL. This CDR3 region has 14 residues. V was cut by 3 bases and J by 6 bases, with 14 bases left in between. In DNA, the CDR3 is TGCGCCAGCAGCCACATCCCGGCAGGGGATGGCTACACCTTC. It codes for CASSHIPAGDGYTF.

This chain joins TRBV3-1 and TRBJ1-5; TRBD1 matches at 7 bases. This CDR3 comprises 16 residues. V was clipped by 4 bases and J by 3 bases; unmatched bases: 9. Per the germline V gene, CDR1 is LGHDT and CDR2 is YNNKEL (reference sequence). The chain's CDR3 is CASSRQQGQTNQPQHF. As DNA, the CDR3 is TGTGCCAGCAGCCGCCAGCAGGGACAGACCAATCAGCCCCAGCATTTT.

The chain uses TRBV10-3 and TRBJ2-5; 7 bases match TRBD2. The junction had 14 bases not matched to a gene; V was cut back by 11 bases and J by 5 bases. The CDR3 length is 14 residues. Germline values: CDR1 ENHRY, CDR2 SYGVKD. CDR3 sequence (DNA): TGTGCCGCTCGTTCGGGCGGGAGTACGGAGACCCAGTACTTC. This translates into CAARSGGSTETQYF.

This clonotype was counted between two and nine times. This rearrangement joins TRBV11-2 to TRBJ2-7; D remains unclear. Germline CDR1 is SGHAT and CDR2 is FQNNGV. Trimming shortened V by 1 base and J by 5 bases, and 6 bases separated the two germline ends. This CDR3 spans 12 amino acids. The CDR3 DNA follows: TGTGCCAGCAGCTTAGGAATCCACGAGCAGTACTTC. This translates into CASSLGIHEQYF.

The chain combines TRBV27 with TRBJ2-4; D not resolved. The V end lost 5 bases, the J end lost 1 base, and 9 bases lay between the germline ends. Germline V gene lookup returns CDR1 MNHEY and CDR2 SMNVEV (reference sequence). CDR3 length: 14 residues. CDR3 nucleotides: TGTGCCAGCAGTCCGTCGAAGGCCAAAAACATTCAGTACTTC. Its protein is CASSPSKAKNIQYF.

This chain uses TRBV27 with TRBJ2-3, with 9 bases fitting TRBD2. The CDR3 length is 16 residues. CDR1 is MNHEY, CDR2 SMNVEV, per germline (reference sequence). With 3 bases clipped from V and 0 bases from J, the junction kept 4 bases outside the gene matches. CDR3 residues: CASSFSSGDSTDTQYF. The CDR3 nucleotides are TGTGCCAGCAGTTTCTCTAGCGGGGATAGCACAGATACGCAGTATTTT.

The rearrangement joins TRBV27 to TRBJ2-7, with TRBD2 identical over 12 bases. Germline lookup yields CDR1 MNHEY and CDR2 SMNVEV (reference sequence). The CDR3 loop spans 15 amino acids. CDR3 DNA: TGTGCTGCCGGGACTAGCGGGTGGAGCTCCTACGAGCAGTACTTC. Its protein product is CAAGTSGWSSYEQYF.

V and J are TRBV2 and TRBJ2-6, with D perhaps matching TRBD1 (7 bases). Germline values: CDR1 SNHLY, CDR2 FYNNEI. The CDR3 spans 18 residues. Trimming took off 1 base at V and 8 bases at J, with 21 bases between the two ends. This CDR3 is CASSEGRDSWATTNVLTF. DNA for the CDR3: TGTGCCAGCAGTGAAGGGAGGGACAGTTGGGCGACCACCAACGTCCTGACTTTC.

V and J are TRBV6-1 and TRBJ1-5; no definite D call. Germline values: CDR1 MNHNS, CDR2 SASEGT. The CDR3 totals 12 residues. V was pared by 7 bases and J by 5 bases, with 9 bases between. CDR3 bases: TGTGCCAGCAAGCTTCACGATCAGCCCCAGCATTTT. This encodes CASKLHDQPQHF.

The gene calls are TRBV28 and TRBJ2-2; D might be TRBD1 (5 bases). Trimming removed 6 bases at V and 1 base at J, with 21 bases between. The V gene's germline CDR1 is MDHEN and CDR2 SYDVKM. CDR3 length: 18 amino acids. CDR3 loop: CASRIPSETARNTGELFF. Here the CDR3 DNA reads TGTGCCAGCAGAATCCCCTCGGAGACAGCCAGGAACACCGGGGAGCTGTTTTTT.

The chain recombines TRBV4-1 with TRBJ1-5; no reliable D call. Trimming stripped 1 base from V and 3 bases from J, with 13 bases between. The CDR3 covers 16 residues. Per the germline V gene, CDR1 is MGHRA and CDR2 is YSYEKL. CDR3 amino acids: CASSQVANANNQPQHF. As DNA, the CDR3 is TGCGCCAGCAGCCAAGTGGCCAACGCGAACAATCAGCCCCAGCATTTT.

This clonotype was recorded once. The V call is TRBV11-2, the J call TRBJ2-7; a weak D match, TRBD1 (5 bases). The CDR3 is made up of 14 amino acids. Trimming cost V 6 bases and J 3 bases, with 15 bases left between them. Germline V gene lookup returns CDR1 SGHAT and CDR2 FQNNGV. CDR3 nucleotide sequence: TGTGCCAGCAGTCCTCAGGGTGTGGTCTACGAGCAGTACTTC. It codes for CASSPQGVVYEQYF. Full variable domain (remainder filled in from reference TRBV11-2 and TRBJ2-7): EAGVAQSPRYKIIEKRQSVAFWCNPISGHATLYWYQQILGQGPKLLIQFQNNGVVDDSQLPKDRFSAERLKGVDSTLKIQPAKLEDSAVYLCASSPQGVVYEQYFGPGTRLTVT.

This chain connects TRBV20-1 to TRBJ2-1; 11 bases align to TRBD2. CDR3 length: 20 residues. CDR1 DFQATT and CDR2 SNEGSKA come from the germline V gene (reference sequence). The V gene end was trimmed by 6 bases and the J gene end by 2 bases; junction bases not matched to a gene: 21. The DNA for the CDR3 is TGCAGTGCAAGACCCCGGACAGGACGACTAGCGGGGCCCGCCTACAATGAGCAGTTCTTC. This sequence encodes CSARPRTGRLAGPAYNEQFF.

The chain is built from TRBV25-1 and TRBJ1-1; D is undetermined. The CDR3 totals 14 residues. The germline V and J ends were trimmed by 1 base and 0 bases, with 6 bases remaining between them. Germline lookup yields CDR1 MGHDK and CDR2 SYGVNS. CDR3 residues: CASSELSLNTEAFF. CDR3 nucleotide sequence: TGTGCCAGCAGTGAATTATCGTTGAACACTGAAGCTTTCTTT.

V and J are TRBV7-9 and TRBJ2-5, with TRBD1 identical over 10 bases. The CDR3 consists of 15 residues. The germline V gene has CDR1 SEHNR and CDR2 FQNEAQ (reference sequence). V dropped 2 bases and J dropped 5; count of bases not matched to a gene: 5. The CDR3 protein is CASSLLGQGSETQYF. CDR3 bases: TGTGCCAGCAGCTTATTGGGACAGGGGTCGGAGACCCAGTACTTC.

This clonotype has just a few counts. The genes are TRBV13 and TRBJ1-4, with D possibly being TRBD1 (5 bases). Germline V gene data show CDR1 as PRHDT and CDR2 as FYEKMQ (reference sequence). The V gene lost 1 base and the J gene lost 7 bases, with 10 bases spanning the gap. The CDR3 is 14 residues long. CDR3 sequence reads: CASSLAREGEKLFF. CDR3 in DNA: TGTGCCAGCAGCTTAGCCAGGGAAGGTGAAAAACTGTTTTTT. Supplemented by reference TRBV13 and TRBJ1-4, the full variable domain reads AAGVIQSPRHLIKEKRETATLKCYPIPRHDTVYWYQQGPGQDPQFLISFYEKMQSDKGSIPDRFSAQQFSDYHSELNMSSLELGDSALYFCASSLAREGEKLFFGSGTQLSVL.

The J gene is TRBJ2-7, the V gene TRBV10-3; 12 bases line up with TRBD1. Germline V gene lookup returns CDR1 ENHRY and CDR2 SYGVKD. With 5 bases clipped from V and 2 bases from J, the junction kept 7 bases outside the gene matches. The CDR3 sequence is 16 residues long. CDR3 loop: CAISTPRDRGPYEQYF. In nucleotides, the CDR3 is TGTGCCATCAGTACTCCCCGGGACAGGGGGCCCTACGAGCAGTACTTC.

The chain is built from TRBV30 and TRBJ1-1; 7 positions agree with TRBD1. The CDR3 has 11 residues. CDR1 is GTSNPN, CDR2 SVGIG, per germline (reference sequence). CDR3 nucleotide sequence: TGTGGTAGGGGGCATAGGACTGAAGCTTTCTTT. This sequence encodes CGRGHRTEAFF.

The chain has TRBV12-3 or TRBV12-4 and TRBJ2-3; TRBD1 aligns across 7 bases. Germline trimming cut 6 bases from V and 1 base from J; bases unmatched to any gene: 7. The length of the CDR3 is 15 residues. The DNA for the CDR3 is TGTGCCAGCAGCATACTGGACAGGCGCACAGATACGCAGTATTTT. Translating gives CASSILDRRTDTQYF.

The V and J genes are TRBV20-1 and TRBJ2-1; D may be TRBD2 (6 bases). V dropped 0 bases and J dropped 4 bases, with 10 bases sitting between them. The CDR3 is 14 residues long. Germline V CDR1 and CDR2: DFQATT, SNEGSKA (reference sequence). The CDR3 DNA is TGCAGTGCTAGAGAACCGGGACTTTACAATGAGCAGTTCTTC. Its protein product is CSAREPGLYNEQFF.

The chain couples TRBV19 to TRBJ2-7; 14 bases line up with TRBD2. J gave up 3 bases and V 7 bases, and 5 bases lay outside the gene matches. Germline assignment: CDR1 LNHDA and CDR2 SQIVND (reference sequence). The CDR3 contains 15 residues. The CDR3 DNA is TGTGCCAGTAATCCAGGACTAGCGGGGGGCTACGAGCAGTACTTC. This encodes CASNPGLAGGYEQYF. Full variable domain (rest looked up from reference TRBV19 and TRBJ2-7): DGGITQSPKYLFRKEGQNVTLSCEQNLNHDAMYWYRQDPGQGLRLIYYSQIVNDFQKGDIAEGYSVSREKKESFPLTVTSAQKNPTAFYLCASNPGLAGGYEQYFGPGTRLTVT.

The chain joins TRBV19 to TRBJ2-2; D remains unclear. The CDR3 contains 14 residues. V lost 6 bases and J 4 bases, leaving 12 bases between the germline ends. Germline CDR1 reads LNHDA; CDR2 reads SQIVND (reference sequence). The CDR3 DNA sequence: TGTGCCAGTAGCAATTATATGGGCACCGGGGAGCTGTTTTTT. Protein product: CASSNYMGTGELFF.